The clone carrying this TCR beta chain was counted ten times or more. Its antigen is unidentified. TCRdb reprocessed the RACE reads via MiXCR and lists one record per CDR3 protein. The repertoire consists of tens of thousands of distinct CDR3 sequences, with around 10% occurring once and the leading ten covering approximately 1.8%. V gave up 4 bases and J gave up 1 base, with 10 bases separating them. CDR3 size: 14 residues. Germline loops: CDR1 MDHEN, CDR2 SYDVKM. Time point given: patch test 2, 6 weeks after DPC sensitization. Treatment indicated: therapeutic diphenylcyclopropenone sensitization with weekly scalp DPC. The sample comes from a study of human T cells and chemical hapten exposure. The overall study: An area of 2 cm by 2 cm on upper inner arm skin received 2% DPC for sensitization.

Study observations and caveats: The study found that PT1 expanded TCR counts correlated positively with patch test score. Compared to controls, expanded TCRs made significantly more large clusters of similar CDR3s.

The chain combines TRBV28 with TRBJ1-1; a weak D match, TRBD1 (5 bases). Sequenced here: whole blood, sampled in connection with sensitization to the hapten diphenylcyclopropenone (DPC). The receptor comes from a woman aged 50 to 65 with alopecia areata. Some clones in this sample may be carry-over from other donors' samples. CDR3 amino acids: CASSSGDSNTEAFF. Here the CDR3 DNA reads TGTGCCAGCAGTTCGGGGGACTCGAACACTGAAGCTTTCTTT.